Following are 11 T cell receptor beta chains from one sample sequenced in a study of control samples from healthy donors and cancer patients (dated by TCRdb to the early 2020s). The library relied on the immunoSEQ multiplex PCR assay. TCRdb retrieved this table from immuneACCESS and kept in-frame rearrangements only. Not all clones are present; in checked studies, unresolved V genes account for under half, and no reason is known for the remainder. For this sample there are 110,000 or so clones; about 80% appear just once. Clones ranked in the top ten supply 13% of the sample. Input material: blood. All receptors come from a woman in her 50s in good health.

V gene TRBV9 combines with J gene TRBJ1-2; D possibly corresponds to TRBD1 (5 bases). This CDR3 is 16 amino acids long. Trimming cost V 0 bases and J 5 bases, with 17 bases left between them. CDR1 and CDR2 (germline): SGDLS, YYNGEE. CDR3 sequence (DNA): TGTGCCAGCAGCGTAGGGGCCGGACAAGGAGGGTATGGCTACACCTTC. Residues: CASSVGAGQGGYGYTF.

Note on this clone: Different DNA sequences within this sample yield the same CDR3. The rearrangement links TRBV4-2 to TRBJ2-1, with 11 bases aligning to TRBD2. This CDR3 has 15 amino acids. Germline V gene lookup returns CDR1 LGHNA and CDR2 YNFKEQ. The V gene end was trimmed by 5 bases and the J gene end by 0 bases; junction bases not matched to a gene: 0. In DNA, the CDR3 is TGTGCCAGCAGCACTAGCGGGGGCTCCTACAATGAGCAGTTCTTC. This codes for CASSTSGGSYNEQFF.

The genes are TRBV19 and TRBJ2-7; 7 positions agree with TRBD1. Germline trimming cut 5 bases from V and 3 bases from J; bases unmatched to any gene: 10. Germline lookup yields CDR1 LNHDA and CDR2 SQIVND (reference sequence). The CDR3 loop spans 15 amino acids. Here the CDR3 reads CASSLTGTRFYEQYF. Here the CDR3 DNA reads TGTGCCAGTAGTCTGACAGGGACCAGATTCTACGAGCAGTACTTC.

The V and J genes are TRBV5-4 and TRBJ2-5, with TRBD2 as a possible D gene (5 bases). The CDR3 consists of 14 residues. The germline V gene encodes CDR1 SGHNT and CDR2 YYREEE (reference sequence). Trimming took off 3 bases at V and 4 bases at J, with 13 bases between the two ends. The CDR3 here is CASSSGLVRETQYF. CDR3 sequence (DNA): TGTGCCAGCAGCTCTGGACTGGTCCGAGAGACCCAGTACTTC.

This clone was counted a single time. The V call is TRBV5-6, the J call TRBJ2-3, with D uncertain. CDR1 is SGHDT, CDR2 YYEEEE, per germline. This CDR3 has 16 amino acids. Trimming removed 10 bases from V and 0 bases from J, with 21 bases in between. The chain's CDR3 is CAGSEKARTSTDTQYF. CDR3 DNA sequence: TGTGCCGGAAGTGAAAAGGCGAGGACGAGCACAGATACGCAGTATTTT.

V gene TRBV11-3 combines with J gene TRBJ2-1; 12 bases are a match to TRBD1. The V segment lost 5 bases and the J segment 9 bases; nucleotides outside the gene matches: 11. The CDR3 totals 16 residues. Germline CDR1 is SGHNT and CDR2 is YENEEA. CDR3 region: CASSTWDRGRRGEQFF. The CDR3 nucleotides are TGTGCCAGCAGCACCTGGGACAGGGGGCGCCGAGGTGAGCAGTTCTTC.

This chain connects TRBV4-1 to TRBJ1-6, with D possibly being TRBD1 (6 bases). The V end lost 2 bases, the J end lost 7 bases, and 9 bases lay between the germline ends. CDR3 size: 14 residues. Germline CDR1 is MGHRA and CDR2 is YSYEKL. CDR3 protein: CASSQWRGNSPLHF. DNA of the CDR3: TGCGCCAGCAGCCAATGGAGGGGGAATTCACCCCTCCACTTT.

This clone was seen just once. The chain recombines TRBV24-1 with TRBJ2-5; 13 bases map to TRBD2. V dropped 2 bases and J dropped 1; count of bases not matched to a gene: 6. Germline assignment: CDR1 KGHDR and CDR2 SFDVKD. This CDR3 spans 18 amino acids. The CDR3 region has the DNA TGTGCCACCAGTGATTCGTTACTAGCGGGAGGGCCCCAAGAGACCCAGTACTTC. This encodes CATSDSLLAGGPQETQYF.

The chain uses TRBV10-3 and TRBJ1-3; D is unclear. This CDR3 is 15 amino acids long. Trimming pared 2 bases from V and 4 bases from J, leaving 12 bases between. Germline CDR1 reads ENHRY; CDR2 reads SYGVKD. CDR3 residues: CAISEPGTSGNTIYF. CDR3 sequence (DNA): TGTGCCATCAGTGAGCCGGGTACCAGCGGAAACACCATATATTTT.

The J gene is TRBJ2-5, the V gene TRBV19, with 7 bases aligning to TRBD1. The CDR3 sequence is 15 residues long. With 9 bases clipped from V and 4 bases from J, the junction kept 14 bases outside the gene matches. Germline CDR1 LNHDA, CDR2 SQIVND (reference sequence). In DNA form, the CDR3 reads TGTGCCAGCCTACCCAGACAGGGTTCCCGAGAGACCCAGTACTTC. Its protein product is CASLPRQGSRETQYF.

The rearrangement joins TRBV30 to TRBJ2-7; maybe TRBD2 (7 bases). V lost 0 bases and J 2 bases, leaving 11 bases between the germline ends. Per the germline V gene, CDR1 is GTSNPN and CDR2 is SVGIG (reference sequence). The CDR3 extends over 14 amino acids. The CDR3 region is CAWSVGGGPYEQYF. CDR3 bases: TGTGCCTGGAGTGTAGGCGGGGGCCCCTACGAGCAGTACTTC.